This T cell receptor (beta chain) was found in a study of radiation and T cells in renal cell carcinoma. Regarding time point: baseline pretreatment blood. Documented treatment: 15 Gy SBRT to primary tumor, nephrectomy 4 weeks later. Sequenced by immunoSEQ multiplex PCR; TCRdb stores in-frame clones only, minus some. The sample has over 85,000 clones, over 65% seen once; the top ten hold more than 5.5%. The clonotype originates from a man in his fifties or sixties with renal cell carcinoma. The sample consisted of blood, taken from a patient whose treatment included radiotherapy and nephrectomy.

In DNA form, the CDR3 reads TGTGCCAGCAGTTACTCGACAGGGGCCATTCAGTACTTC. Translating gives CASSYSTGAIQYF. The rearrangement links TRBV6-5 to TRBJ2-4; 8 bases match TRBD1. The germline CDR1 and CDR2 sequences are MNHEY and SVGAGI. The CDR3 consists of 13 residues. The ends lost 0 bases at V and 9 bases at J; junction bases unmatched: 1.